The 16 T cell receptor beta chains below were found in one sample sequenced in a study of tumor-infiltrating lymphocytes in primary liver carcinoma. Between roughly 20 and 33 mg of unsorted bulk tissue served as the source from which RNA and DNA were co-extracted. Production of TCR beta cDNA used roughly 480 ng total RNA together with a constant-region primer. A slightly modified ARM-PCR protocol with three nested multiplex PCR rounds produced these TCR beta libraries. Rounds one and two of PCR, each of about 10 cycles, were primed with TRBV1-TRBV30 forward primers and a C-beta reverse primer. TCRdb re-called the multiplex PCR reads through MiXCR, storing one row per CDR3 protein. Altogether roughly 80,000 distinct CDR3 sequences are present, roughly 72% being singletons, with the ten largest covering roughly 25%. The sample taken for sequencing was tumor-adjacent normal liver tissue. These receptors were taken from a man aged 40-49 years with primary liver carcinoma and hepatitis B virus infection.

About this clonotype: A much bigger clone sits one base away, suggesting this may be a read error. This rearrangement joins TRBV5-1 to TRBJ2-2, with D perhaps TRBD2 (6 bases). This CDR3 has 19 amino acids. Germline V CDR1 and CDR2: SGHRS, YFSETQ. The CDR3 protein is CTSSLPLSIRDLNTGELFF. DNA of the CDR3: TGCACCAGCAGCTTGCCCCTAAGTATCCGGGACTTGAACACCGGGGAGCTGTTTTTT. The whole variable domain, remainder taken from reference TRBV5-1 and TRBJ2-2, is KAGVTQTPRYLIKTRGQQVTLSCSPISGHRSVSWYQQTPGQGLQFLFEYFSETQRNKGNFPGRFSGRQFSNSRSEMNVSTLELGDSALYLCTSSLPLSIRDLNTGELFFGEGSRLTVL.

About this clonotype itself: This may be a read error, as it is one base from a much larger clone. The CDR3 region is CASSLGTSGPYNEQFF. In DNA, the CDR3 is TGTGCCAGCAGTCTGGGGACCAGCGGCCCCTACAATGAGCAGTTCTTC. V usage is TRBV6-5 and J usage is TRBJ2-1; D may be TRBD1 or TRBD2 (5 bases each). The CDR3 consists of 16 residues. Germline V gene data show CDR1 as MNHEY and CDR2 as SVGAGI. V shed 5 bases and J shed 2 bases, with 16 bases lying between them.

A note on this clonotype: A much larger clone lies a single base off, so this may be a read error. The chain is built from TRBV13 and TRBJ2-7; D remains ambiguous. The V end lost 4 bases, the J end lost 5 bases, and 15 bases lay between the germline ends. Germline V gene sequence: CDR1 PRHDT, CDR2 FYEKMQ (reference sequence). CDR3 length: 14 amino acids. The DNA for the CDR3 is TGTGCCAGCAGCTCCTATACTTATTCGGACGAGCAGTACTTC. Protein product: CASSSYTYSDEQYF. The whole variable domain, remainder taken from reference TRBV13 and TRBJ2-7, is AAGVIQSPRHLIKEKRETATLKCYPIPRHDTVYWYQQGPGQDPQFLISFYEKMQSDKGSIPDRFSAQQFSDYHSELNMSSLELGDSALYFCASSSYTYSDEQYFGPGTRLTVT.

Worth noting for this clonotype: The CDR3 does not end in the conserved phenylalanine or tryptophan, so this is likely a read error. The chain is built from TRBV7-3 and TRBJ2-1, with 8 nucleotides matching TRBD2. V trimming: 3 bases; J trimming: 6 bases; junction bases outside the gene matches: 7. The CDR3 spans 15 residues. The germline V gene has CDR1 SGHTA and CDR2 FQGTGA. The CDR3 spells CASSLISGKPNEQFI. The CDR3 DNA follows: TGTGCCAGCAGCTTGATTAGCGGGAAACCCAATGAGCAGTTCATC.

A note on this clonotype: This sequence may be a read error, since a much larger clone differs from it by one base. The CDR3 loop reads CATSESTGNGEKLFF. CDR3 nucleotides: TGTGCCACCAGTGAGTCGACGGGGAATGGTGAAAAACTGTTTTTT. The V call is TRBV10-3, the J call TRBJ1-4; no reliable D call. CDR1 and CDR2 (germline): ENHRY, SYGVKD. The CDR3 runs 15 residues.

In its sample, this clonotype was seen once. V is TRBV29-1 and J is TRBJ2-5, with 7 nucleotides matching TRBD1. After removal of 6 bases from V and 5 bases from J, the junction contained 9 bases not matched to a gene. This CDR3 has 13 amino acids. Germline V CDR1 and CDR2: SQVTM, ANQGSEA. This chain's CDR3 is CSVDEQGTETQYF. The CDR3 coding sequence is TGCAGCGTGGACGAACAGGGGACGGAGACCCAGTACTTC.

As to this clonotype: An end of the junction differs from the germline gene, which may be a read error. The V gene is TRBV6-2 or TRBV6-3, the J gene TRBJ1-1; D remains unclear. Germline V gives CDR1 MNHEY, CDR2 SVGEGT. This CDR3 contains 12 residues. CDR3 sequence reads: CAISYGYTEAFF. The CDR3 coding sequence is TGTGCCATCAGTTACGGGTATACTGAAGCTTTCTTT.

In this sample, this clonotype turned up once. A junction boundary mismatches the germline segment, possibly from a read error. V is TRBV13 and J is TRBJ2-7; weak D call: TRBD1 (6 bases). This CDR3 spans 15 amino acids. From germline, CDR1 is PRHDT and CDR2 FYEKMQ (reference sequence). This CDR3 is CASSPLPDRAYGQYF. As DNA, the CDR3 is TGTGCCAGCAGCCCCCTACCGGACAGAGCCTACGGGCAGTACTTC.

As concerns this clonotype: At one end, the junction sequence differs from germline, possibly due to a read error. This chain joins TRBV11-2 and TRBJ2-5; D is possibly TRBD1 (5 bases). Germline lookup yields CDR1 SGHAT and CDR2 FQNNGV. The CDR3 is 15 amino acids. The CDR3: CASSLVAGHLVTQYF. The CDR3 DNA follows: TGTGCCAGCAGCTTAGTAGCAGGGCACTTAGTGACCCAATACTTC.

This clonotype was seen ten or more times. The rearrangement uses TRBV6-5 and TRBJ2-7, with D perhaps matching TRBD1 (5 bases). From germline, CDR1 is MNHEY and CDR2 SVGAGI. V was clipped by 1 base and J by 5 bases, with 12 bases between them. The length of the CDR3 is 14 residues. CDR3 residues: CASSYYRSNHEQYF. CDR3 coding DNA: TGTGCCAGCAGTTACTACAGGTCCAACCACGAGCAGTACTTC.

The chain is built from TRBV4-2 and TRBJ2-7; TRBD2 agrees at 12 bases. Unmatched junction bases numbered 1, after V lost 1 base and J lost 0 bases. Germline loops: CDR1 LGHNA, CDR2 YNFKEQ. The CDR3 extends over 16 amino acids. For the CDR3, the DNA is TGTGCCAGCAGCCAAGGGACTAGCGGGGTCTCCTACGAGCAGTACTTC. It translates to CASSQGTSGVSYEQYF.

At least ten counts were recorded for this clonotype. The V call is TRBV7-9, the J call TRBJ2-5, with a possible D match to TRBD1 (5 bases). This CDR3 is built from 13 residues. Germline loops: CDR1 SEHNR, CDR2 FQNEAQ (reference sequence). The V and J ends lost 7 bases and 9 bases respectively, with 18 bases between them. The CDR3 bases are TGTGCCAGCACCGCGACAGAGTCTTGGGCCCAGTACTTC. As protein: CASTATESWAQYF.

This clonotype showed up just a few times. The rearrangement joins TRBV4-1 to TRBJ2-1; 7 positions match TRBD1. CDR3 length equals 16 residues. Trimming removed 10 bases from V and 4 bases from J; junction bases left unmatched: 16. CDR1 MGHRA and CDR2 YSYEKL come from the germline V gene. In DNA, the CDR3 is TGCGCCAATAGCCAAGAGGCCGCGACAGGGTACAATGAGCAGTTCTTC. Its translation: CANSQEAATGYNEQFF.

This clonotype was counted at least ten times. The V call is TRBV6-2 or TRBV6-3, the J call TRBJ2-1; no clear D. This CDR3 comprises 15 residues. Trimming cost V 5 bases and J 7 bases, with 18 bases left between them. Germline assignment: CDR1 MNHEY and CDR2 SVGEGT. CDR3 in amino acids: CASSSLREDKNEQFF. The CDR3 DNA is TGTGCCAGCAGTAGTCTTAGGGAAGACAAAAATGAGCAGTTCTTC.

With respect to this clonotype: One end of the junction fails to match germline, which may point to a read error. The chain combines TRBV4-3 with TRBJ1-5; no reliable D call. Looked up from germline, CDR1 is LGHNA and CDR2 is YSLEER. This CDR3 contains 13 residues. CDR3 loop: CASCQNRNQPQHF. CDR3 nucleotide sequence: TGCGCCAGCTGCCAAAATCGGAATCAGCCCCAGCATTTT.

A word on this clonotype: Germline and junction disagree at one end, which may indicate a read error. CDR3 DNA: TGTGCCAGCAGCTTAGAGCTCCTAGCGGAAACGAACGAGCAATTCTTC. This gives the protein CASSLELLAETNEQFF. V usage is TRBV11-2 and J usage is TRBJ2-1; 7 positions agree with TRBD2. CDR1 SGHAT and CDR2 FQNNGV come from the germline V gene. This CDR3 is 16 amino acids long.